The 18 T cell receptor beta chains presented below share a single source sample, sequenced in a study of cytomegalovirus exposure and HLA in healthy donors. The study ran its PCR with 60 Vbeta and 13 Jbeta primers. Profiling relied on immunoSEQ multiplex PCR, and the TCRdb table lists in-frame clones only, not all of them. The top ten hold approximately 2.5% of the sample, which has around 170,000 clones, around 77% seen once. Sequenced sample: PBMCs. These receptors were obtained from a man between 60 and 75 years old in good health and CMV-seronegative.

The chain uses TRBV11-2 and TRBJ2-5, with a possible D match to TRBD2 (6 bases). The ends were cut back, 6 bases at V and 5 bases at J, with 16 bases in the middle. This CDR3 is built from 14 residues. From germline, CDR1 is SGHAT and CDR2 FQNNGV. The chain's CDR3 is CASRAAGTRETQYF. The CDR3 DNA follows: TGTGCCAGCAGGGCGGCGGGGACTCGGGAGACCCAGTACTTC.

The chain uses TRBV4-2 and TRBJ1-2, with D hard to call. V lost 0 bases and J lost 7, with 18 bases in between. Germline V gene data show CDR1 as LGHNA and CDR2 as YNFKEQ. This CDR3 has 16 residues. Written as DNA, the CDR3 is TGTGCCAGCAGCCAAGATCTAGACGGACTGTCGGGTGGCTACACCTTC. Amino acid sequence: CASSQDLDGLSGGYTF.

The chain recombines TRBV11-2 with TRBJ1-4; 9 bases match TRBD1. This CDR3 region has 16 residues. V shed 5 bases and J 0 bases; nucleotides not matched to a gene: 4. Germline V CDR1 and CDR2: SGHAT, FQNNGV. This CDR3 reads CASSRTGVTTNEKLFF. Written as DNA, the CDR3 is TGTGCCAGCAGCCGGACAGGGGTTACAACTAATGAAAAACTGTTTTTT.

The chain links TRBV6-5 to TRBJ1-5, with D tentatively TRBD1 (6 bases). The CDR3 spans 14 residues. Germline-derived CDR1 and CDR2 are MNHEY and SVGAGI. Trimming pared 6 bases from V and 9 bases from J, leaving 18 bases between. CDR3 nucleotide sequence: TGTGCCAGCAGAGCCCAGACAGGAGATGGGCCCCAGCATTTT. It specifies CASRAQTGDGPQHF.

The chain recombines TRBV5-1 with TRBJ2-5; no reliable D call. Germline values: CDR1 SGHRS, CDR2 YFSETQ. V lost 1 base and J 4 bases, leaving 8 bases between the germline ends. The CDR3 has 13 amino acids. As DNA, the CDR3 is TGCGCCAGCAGCTTGTGGTCGGGAGAGACCCAGTACTTC. Translating gives CASSLWSGETQYF.

The chain carries TRBV4-1 and TRBJ2-6; 7 nucleotides agree with TRBD1. Germline CDR1 MGHRA, CDR2 YSYEKL. The CDR3 extends over 18 amino acids. V dropped 1 base and J dropped 4; count of bases not matched to a gene: 10. The CDR3 is CASSQGATGATGANVLTF. The CDR3, as DNA: TGCGCCAGCAGCCAAGGGGCCACAGGGGCAACAGGGGCCAACGTCCTGACTTTC.

The chain has TRBV6-4 and TRBJ2-7; 9 bases map to TRBD1. The ends lost 1 base at V and 6 bases at J; junction bases unmatched: 10. Looked up from germline, CDR1 is MRHNA and CDR2 is SNTAGT. The CDR3 length is 16 residues. Written as DNA, the CDR3 is TGTGCCAGCAGTGACTTCCGGACAGGGGCAAGGGTCGAGCAGTACTTC. Protein product: CASSDFRTGARVEQYF.

The chain recombines TRBV6-5 with TRBJ1-4, with 8 bases matching TRBD1. The CDR3 runs 15 residues. CDR1 MNHEY and CDR2 SVGAGI come from the germline V gene. With V trimmed by 2 bases and J by 5 bases, 4 bases remained unmatched. The chain's CDR3 is CASSYGGTGNEKLFF. The CDR3 bases are TGTGCCAGCAGTTACGGTGGGACAGGAAATGAAAAACTGTTTTTT.

The chain joins TRBV7-9 to TRBJ2-5; 9 bases agree with TRBD2. CDR3 size: 14 residues. Germline V lookup: CDR1 SEHNR, CDR2 FQNEAQ (reference sequence). V shed 5 bases and J 2 bases; nucleotides not matched to a gene: 3. CDR3 nucleotides: TGTGCCAGCAGCATTAGCGGGGGACAAGAGACCCAGTACTTC. The encoded protein is CASSISGGQETQYF.

CDR3 nucleotides: TGTGCCAGCAGCTTAGTTGCGGGGCAAGTCACCGGGGAGCTGTTTTTT. Its protein is CASSLVAGQVTGELFF. This chain joins TRBV7-9 and TRBJ2-2, with D possibly matching TRBD2 (6 bases). Trimming removed 1 base from V and 4 bases from J, with 13 bases in between. Germline CDR1 SEHNR, CDR2 FQNEAQ (reference sequence). CDR3 length: 16 residues. The full variable domain, rest sourced from reference TRBV7-9 and TRBJ2-2, is DTGVSQNPRHKITKRGQNVTFRCDPISEHNRLYWYRQTLGQGPEFLTYFQNEAQLEKSRLLSDRFSAERPKGSFSTLEIQRTEQGDSAMYLCASSLVAGQVTGELFFGEGSRLTVL.

The rearrangement links TRBV5-1 to TRBJ2-7; D may be TRBD1 (6 bases). Germline V gives CDR1 SGHRS, CDR2 YFSETQ. There are 14 residues in the CDR3. Trimming shortened V by 1 base and J by 2 bases, and 10 bases separated the two germline ends. The DNA of the CDR3 is TGCGCCAGCAGCTTGCAGGGGACCCCCTACGAGCAGTACTTC. Amino acids: CASSLQGTPYEQYF.

The chain links TRBV2 to TRBJ2-7; the D gene is possibly TRBD2 (5 bases). V was trimmed by 5 bases and J by 9 bases, leaving 20 bases between them. The CDR3 has 14 amino acids. The germline gives CDR1 SNHLY, CDR2 FYNNEI. CDR3 region: CASSQNRGIAGQYF. The CDR3 DNA reads as TGTGCCAGCAGTCAAAACCGAGGGATTGCAGGGCAGTACTTC. Full variable domain (missing parts from reference TRBV2 and TRBJ2-7): EPEVTQTPSHQVTQMGQEVILRCVPISNHLYFYWYRQILGQKVEFLVSFYNNEISEKSEIFDDQFSVERPDGSNFTLKIRSTKLEDSAMYFCASSQNRGIAGQYFGPGTRLTVT.

This chain connects TRBV5-1 to TRBJ1-1, with 9 positions matching TRBD1. Trimming took 0 bases from V and 6 from J; bases not matched to a gene: 9. Germline V CDR1 and CDR2: SGHRS, YFSETQ. The CDR3 has 16 amino acids. The CDR3 reads CASSLGTDRGFAEAFF. CDR3 coding DNA: TGCGCCAGCAGCTTGGGAACCGACAGGGGGTTCGCTGAAGCTTTCTTT.

The chain couples TRBV18 to TRBJ1-5, with TRBD1 as a possible D gene (5 bases). Per germline, CDR1 KGHSH and CDR2 LQKENI. There are 13 residues in the CDR3. Trimming took 6 bases from V and 4 from J, leaving 10 bases between them. CDR3: CASSQTENQPQHF. The CDR3, as DNA: TGTGCCAGCTCCCAGACAGAGAATCAGCCCCAGCATTTT.

The V and J genes are TRBV27 and TRBJ2-1, with TRBD1 matching 11 bases. V gave up 1 base and J gave up 6 bases; unmatched junction bases: 5. The CDR3 runs 16 residues. Per the germline V gene, CDR1 is MNHEY and CDR2 is SMNVEV (reference sequence). CDR3 DNA: TGTGCCAGCAGTTTATTGGCTGGGACAGGGGGCAATGAGCAGTTCTTC. It is translated as CASSLLAGTGGNEQFF.

The chain joins TRBV6-1 to TRBJ2-1, with TRBD2 matching 11 bases. The V gene end was trimmed by 5 bases and the J gene end by 2 bases; junction bases not matched to a gene: 2. The length of the CDR3 is 15 residues. CDR1 is MNHNS and CDR2 is SASEGT in the germline V gene. The CDR3 loop reads CASSTSGGPYNEQFF. CDR3 in DNA: TGTGCCAGCAGTACTAGCGGGGGACCCTACAATGAGCAGTTCTTC.

This chain uses TRBV2 with TRBJ2-3; 9 nucleotides match TRBD2. V lost 3 bases, J lost 0 bases, and 10 bases stayed unmatched. This CDR3 is built from 18 residues. CDR1 SNHLY and CDR2 FYNNEI come from the germline V gene. CDR3: CASSDVSGGSTSTDTQYF. The CDR3 bases are TGTGCCAGCAGTGATGTCAGCGGGGGGTCCACTAGCACAGATACGCAGTATTTT. Together with reference TRBV2 and TRBJ2-3, the CDR3 gives the full variable domain: EPEVTQTPSHQVTQMGQEVILRCVPISNHLYFYWYRQILGQKVEFLVSFYNNEISEKSEIFDDQFSVERPDGSNFTLKIRSTKLEDSAMYFCASSDVSGGSTSTDTQYFGPGTRLTVL.

V gene TRBV6-5 combines with J gene TRBJ1-5; 10 nucleotides match TRBD1. The CDR3 spans 14 residues. V lost 4 bases and J lost 8; bases outside the gene matches: 5. In germline, CDR1 is MNHEY, CDR2 SVGAGI. The CDR3 protein is CASSFRTGGEPQHF. CDR3 in DNA: TGTGCCAGCAGTTTTAGGACAGGGGGAGAGCCCCAGCATTTT.